The 28 T cell receptor beta chains reported below all come from one sample, sequenced in a study of response to subunit inactivated influenza vaccine. Via MiXCR, TCRdb re-called the RT-PCR reads, giving one row per CDR3 protein. Here the sample spans around 170,000 distinct CDR3 sequences, around 10% being singletons. The source material was CD8+ T cells sorted from PBMCs, sampled roughly 24 months after vaccination. These receptors were taken from a man between 50 and 70 years old who received an inactivated influenza vaccine.

This sequence joins TRBV28 and TRBJ2-7; TRBD1 matches at 8 bases. CDR1 is MDHEN and CDR2 is SYDVKM in the germline V gene. Trimming at V came to 3 bases and at J to 0 bases, leaving 4 bases not matched to a gene. The CDR3 extends over 15 amino acids. This chain's CDR3 is CASSFGQGGSYEQYF. CDR3 nucleotide sequence: TGTGCCAGCAGTTTTGGACAGGGCGGCTCCTACGAGCAGTACTTC.

This clonotype occurred many times. V is TRBV9 and J is TRBJ2-3; 10 nucleotides agree with TRBD1. CDR1 and CDR2 (germline): SGDLS, YYNGEE. With V trimmed by 1 base and J by 7 bases, 9 bases remained unmatched. The CDR3 extends over 16 amino acids. CDR3 coding DNA: TGTGCCAGCAGCGTAACCCCGGGACAGGGGATAAATACGCAGTATTTT. Translated: CASSVTPGQGINTQYF.

This chain connects TRBV6-1 to TRBJ2-1, with unresolved D. V lost 6 bases to trimming and J lost 6 bases, with 12 bases between them. The CDR3 loop spans 13 amino acids. Germline CDR1 and CDR2: MNHNS and SASEGT. CDR3 amino acids: CASRVKTINEQFF. CDR3 DNA: TGTGCCAGCAGGGTGAAGACGATCAATGAGCAGTTCTTC.

This clonotype was picked up a small number of times. The chain uses TRBV2 and TRBJ1-1, with 7 bases lining up with TRBD1. Germline assignment: CDR1 SNHLY and CDR2 FYNNEI. With 6 bases clipped from V and 0 bases from J, the junction kept 7 bases outside the gene matches. The CDR3 consists of 15 residues. CDR3 sequence: CASSETTGLNTEAFF. As DNA, the CDR3 is TGTGCCAGCAGCGAAACGACAGGGTTGAACACTGAAGCTTTCTTT.

The table lists this clonotype with a few counts. This chain uses TRBV20-1 with TRBJ2-7, with 9 positions matching TRBD1. Germline-derived CDR1 and CDR2 are DFQATT and SNEGSKA (reference sequence). The CDR3 is 16 residues long. V dropped 1 base and J dropped 2; count of bases not matched to a gene: 9. This CDR3 is CSARVYGTGSAYEQYF. The CDR3 nucleotides read TGCAGTGCTAGAGTCTATGGGACAGGGTCGGCCTACGAGCAGTACTTC.

The sample holds many counts of this clonotype. The V gene is TRBV29-1, the J gene TRBJ2-7; D is possibly TRBD1 or TRBD2 (5 bases each). V lost 0 bases and J lost 2, with 11 bases in between. There are 14 residues in the CDR3. In germline, CDR1 is SQVTM, CDR2 ANQGSEA. DNA for the CDR3: TGCAGCGTTGAAGAGTTGGGGGAAACCTACGAGCAGTACTTC. This translates into CSVEELGETYEQYF.

This clonotype was counted many times. V and J are TRBV3-1 and TRBJ2-3, with TRBD2 identical over 7 bases. The CDR3 is 15 amino acids. Germline V lookup: CDR1 LGHDT, CDR2 YNNKEL (reference sequence). V was pared by 1 base and J by 4 bases, with 5 bases of the junction left unmatched. This CDR3 reads CASSQVISGSDTQYF. CDR3 in DNA: TGTGCCAGCAGCCAAGTTATTAGCGGGTCAGATACGCAGTATTTT.

The genes are TRBV4-1 and TRBJ2-7; a possible D gene is TRBD1 (6 bases). CDR1 MGHRA and CDR2 YSYEKL come from the germline V gene. V shed 2 bases and J shed 5 bases, with 13 bases lying between them. The CDR3 contains 14 residues. The CDR3 spells CASSQRTGIHEQYF. As DNA, the CDR3 is TGCGCCAGCAGCCAACGAACAGGGATCCACGAGCAGTACTTC.

Ten or more counts support this clonotype. This chain links TRBV5-1 with TRBJ2-1, with 9 bases identical to TRBD1. V shed 1 base and J 8 bases; nucleotides not matched to a gene: 4. This CDR3 contains 14 residues. Germline lookup yields CDR1 SGHRS and CDR2 YFSETQ. The CDR3 DNA reads as TGCGCCAGCAGCTTGTGGACAGGGGACCATGAGCAGTTCTTC. Translated, it gives CASSLWTGDHEQFF.

This clonotype was found many times. The V call is TRBV4-1, the J call TRBJ2-7; D is ambiguous. CDR3 length equals 15 residues. Germline CDR1 MGHRA, CDR2 YSYEKL. The V and J ends lost 1 base and 6 bases respectively, with 16 bases between them. DNA of the CDR3: TGCGCCAGCAGCCAAGCCCCAGGATCAGGAGTCGAGCAGTACTTC. Translating it yields CASSQAPGSGVEQYF.

This clonotype was seen a few times. The V and J genes are TRBV6-5 and TRBJ2-7, with TRBD2 matching 10 bases. This CDR3 is 14 amino acids long. Trimming cost V 2 bases and J 5 bases; bases outside gene matches: 3. Germline V lookup: CDR1 MNHEY, CDR2 SVGAGI. The CDR3 here is CASSYGTSVDEQYF. Written as DNA, the CDR3 is TGTGCCAGCAGTTACGGGACTAGCGTCGACGAGCAGTACTTC.

V usage is TRBV20-1 and J usage is TRBJ1-5; the D is unclear. Germline CDR1 and CDR2: DFQATT and SNEGSKA (reference sequence). The CDR3 consists of 14 residues. V lost 3 bases, J lost 0 bases, and 9 bases lay in between. The CDR3 here is CSASSWDSNQPQHF. CDR3 nucleotide sequence: TGCAGTGCTAGCTCTTGGGATAGCAATCAGCCCCAGCATTTT.

This clonotype came up many times. The chain has TRBV29-1 and TRBJ2-7, with TRBD1 identical over 9 bases. Germline CDR1 reads SQVTM; CDR2 reads ANQGSEA. This CDR3 spans 13 amino acids. The V and J ends lost 6 bases and 5 bases, in that order; junction bases with no gene match: 8. CDR3 sequence (DNA): TGCAGCGTCGGACAGGGGAATCTGAACGAGCAGTACTTC. Translation: CSVGQGNLNEQYF.

The chain has TRBV3-1 and TRBJ2-1; 13 positions match TRBD2. Unmatched junction bases numbered 16, after V lost 11 bases and J lost 3 bases. The germline gives CDR1 LGHDT, CDR2 YNNKEL (reference sequence). The CDR3 sequence is 18 residues long. The DNA of the CDR3 is TGTGCCTGCTGCCAAGTAACTAGCGGGAGGGCTGACTACAATGAGCAGTTCTTC. Translation gives CACCQVTSGRADYNEQFF.

CDR3 DNA: TGTGCCAGTAGTATCGGGCTAGCCCCCTACAATGAGCAGTTCTTC. Translating gives CASSIGLAPYNEQFF. V gene TRBV19 combines with J gene TRBJ2-1, with D possibly being TRBD2 (5 bases). V was clipped by 3 bases and J by 2 bases, with 11 bases between them. Germline V gives CDR1 LNHDA, CDR2 SQIVND (reference sequence). This CDR3 comprises 15 residues.

The sample holds a few counts of this clonotype. The chain carries TRBV6-6 and TRBJ2-5; possibly TRBD2 for D (5 bases). This CDR3 region has 12 residues. Germline values: CDR1 MNHNY, CDR2 SVGAGI (reference sequence). V lost 4 bases to trimming and J lost 3 bases, with 6 bases between them. Here the CDR3 DNA reads TGTGCCAGCAGTTCCGGGAAAGAGACCCAGTACTTC. This sequence encodes CASSSGKETQYF.

The table lists this clonotype with a few counts. The V gene is TRBV28, the J gene TRBJ2-7; 8 bases fit TRBD1. CDR1 and CDR2 from the germline V gene are MDHEN and SYDVKM. CDR3 size: 13 residues. Unmatched junction bases numbered 7, after V lost 7 bases and J lost 5 bases. CDR3 protein: CASTGQGENEQYF. The CDR3 nucleotides read TGTGCCAGCACTGGACAGGGTGAGAACGAGCAGTACTTC.

The genes are TRBV27 and TRBJ1-6, with D tentatively TRBD1 (5 bases). With 5 bases removed from V and 7 bases from J, the gap between germline ends came to 15 bases. The CDR3 runs to 15 residues. Per the germline V gene, CDR1 is MNHEY and CDR2 is SMNVEV (reference sequence). The CDR3 coding sequence is TGTGCCAGCAGTCCCTTCGGGGGATGGAATTCACCCCTCCACTTT. Translated, it gives CASSPFGGWNSPLHF.

This clonotype was observed a few times. The chain employs TRBV5-1 and TRBJ1-6; D may be TRBD1 (6 bases). Germline-derived CDR1 and CDR2 are SGHRS and YFSETQ. CDR3 size: 15 residues. Trimming left V 2 bases short and J 3 bases short, with 9 bases between. The CDR3 spells CASSFGQNYNSPLHF. CDR3 sequence (DNA): TGCGCCAGCAGCTTCGGACAGAACTATAATTCACCCCTCCACTTT.

At least ten counts were recorded for this clonotype. This rearrangement joins TRBV3-1 to TRBJ2-7, with 11 nucleotides matching TRBD2. The CDR3 extends over 15 amino acids. Germline CDR1 and CDR2: LGHDT and YNNKEL (reference sequence). V dropped 4 bases and J dropped 4; count of bases not matched to a gene: 6. CDR3 bases: TGTGCCAGCAGCCCCGGGACTAGCGGTTCGTACGAGCAGTACTTC. Residues: CASSPGTSGSYEQYF.

In this sample, this clonotype turned up many times. The J gene is TRBJ1-2, the V gene TRBV4-1; no clear D gene. Germline V CDR1 and CDR2: MGHRA, YSYEKL. The CDR3 spans 15 residues. V lost 1 base to trimming and J lost 4 bases, with 13 bases between them. The CDR3 protein is CASSQVYPGTYGYTF. The CDR3 DNA is TGCGCCAGCAGCCAAGTTTATCCGGGAACCTATGGCTACACCTTC.

This clonotype has at least ten counts. CDR3 DNA: TGTGCCAGCAGGGGACTCGTACAAGAGACCCAGTACTTC. This sequence encodes CASRGLVQETQYF. The chain recombines TRBV2 with TRBJ2-5; weak D call: TRBD2 (6 bases). The CDR3 is 13 amino acids. The V gene lost 6 bases and the J gene lost 2 bases, with 10 bases spanning the gap. The germline V gene has CDR1 SNHLY and CDR2 FYNNEI.

V usage is TRBV7-9 and J usage is TRBJ2-1; D ambiguous. V gave up 3 bases and J gave up 3 bases, with 9 bases separating them. This CDR3 has 14 residues. CDR1 SEHNR and CDR2 FQNEAQ come from the germline V gene (reference sequence). CDR3 protein: CASSFGQVYNEQFF. The CDR3 region has the DNA TGTGCCAGCAGCTTTGGGCAGGTCTACAATGAGCAGTTCTTC. Supplemented by reference TRBV7-9 and TRBJ2-1, the full variable domain reads DTGVSQNPRHKITKRGQNVTFRCDPISEHNRLYWYRQTLGQGPEFLTYFQNEAQLEKSRLLSDRFSAERPKGSFSTLEIQRTEQGDSAMYLCASSFGQVYNEQFFGPGTRLTVL.

A few counts support this clonotype. The chain recombines TRBV7-9 with TRBJ2-7; 8 bases are a match to TRBD1. This CDR3 is built from 15 residues. V gave up 5 bases and J gave up 3 bases; unmatched junction bases: 9. Germline V gene sequence: CDR1 SEHNR, CDR2 FQNEAQ (reference sequence). The CDR3 spells CASSRTGNPHYEQYF. The CDR3 DNA sequence: TGTGCCAGCAGCCGGACAGGGAACCCCCACTACGAGCAGTACTTC.

This clonotype has a handful of counts. The genes are TRBV27 and TRBJ2-7; TRBD2 is a possible D gene (6 bases). Germline V gene data show CDR1 as MNHEY and CDR2 as SMNVEV (reference sequence). V was pared by 6 bases and J by 7 bases, with 13 bases between. The CDR3 sequence is 12 residues long. The CDR3, as DNA: TGTGCCAGCAGCCTCCTCGCGGGGGAGCAGTACTTC. Its protein product is CASSLLAGEQYF.

The genes are TRBV4-1 and TRBJ2-3, with 16 bases identical to TRBD2. V was pared by 5 bases and J by 4 bases, with 15 bases of the junction left unmatched. There are 20 residues in the CDR3. CDR1 MGHRA and CDR2 YSYEKL come from the germline V gene. The CDR3 nucleotides are TGCGCCAGCAGCTGGACCGGGACTAGCGGGGGGGCAGGGGCAGCAGATACGCAGTATTTT. Protein sequence: CASSWTGTSGGAGAADTQYF.

The V and J genes are TRBV9 and TRBJ2-2; maybe TRBD2 (6 bases). Germline values: CDR1 SGDLS, CDR2 YYNGEE. V was pared by 3 bases and J by 6 bases, with 15 bases between. The CDR3 has 15 residues. CDR3 residues: CASSAKVVAAGELFF. The DNA of the CDR3 is TGTGCCAGCAGCGCGAAGGTTGTAGCGGCCGGGGAGCTGTTTTTT.

The rearrangement joins TRBV6-5 to TRBJ2-7, with D possibly matching TRBD2 (5 bases). The V end was cut by 2 bases, the J end by 6 bases, with 8 bases between. The CDR3 length is 12 residues. Germline-derived CDR1 and CDR2 are MNHEY and SVGAGI. The CDR3: CASSYLGVEQYF. The CDR3 region has the DNA TGTGCCAGCAGTTACCTCGGGGTCGAGCAGTACTTC.